Sequencing of this T cell receptor beta chain was carried out in a study of response to subunit inactivated influenza vaccine. TCRdb re-analysed the RT-PCR reads in MiXCR, keeping a single row per CDR3 protein. The profile covers just under 550,000 distinct CDR3 sequences, with 20% to 25% appearing a single time and 2.5% to 3.5% taken by the ten largest. The CDR3 totals 16 residues. CDR1 and CDR2 (germline): MNHEY, SVGEGT. Trimming took off 6 bases at V and 8 bases at J, with 22 bases between the two ends. This sample was shared with a second study, whose subject was T cells expressing NK-cell markers. That work states: The TCR beta cDNA came from 5'RACE template switching with UMIs. The study drew TCR beta repertoires from sorted CD3+CD56+NKG2C+, CD3+CD56+NKG2C- and CD3+CD56-NKG2C+ T cells. Sorting was limited to alpha-beta TCR-expressing T cells with an anti-gamma-delta TCR antibody in several experiments. Of the CD8+ T cell pool in about 6 donors, roughly 1.0-7.5% was accounted for by dominant NKG2C+ clonotypes. What remained unclear was the HCMV specificity of expanded NKG2C+ T cell clones.

This chain links TRBV6-2 or TRBV6-3 with TRBJ1-4; tentatively, D is TRBD1 (5 bases). This TCR derives from a man between 50 and 59 years old who received an inactivated influenza vaccine. Sample: CD4+ T cells sorted from PBMCs, taken roughly 13 days after vaccination. DNA for the CDR3: TGTGCCAGCAGAAAAGGGGTTCGGGGAGTCGAAGAAAAACTGTTTTTT. Its translation is CASRKGVRGVEEKLFF.